One sample yielded the 32 T cell receptor beta chains listed below, sequenced in a study of cytomegalovirus exposure and HLA in healthy donors. Primers for the PCR totalled 60 Vbeta and 13 Jbeta. Assay used: immunoSEQ multiplex PCR; TCRdb lists only in-frame clones, some missing. Altogether approximately 110,000 clones are present, about 73% being singletons, with the ten largest covering roughly 4%. The sequenced material came from PBMCs. These receptor sequences come from a woman in her 50s in good health and CMV-seropositive.

CDR3 DNA: TGCGCCAGCAGCCAAGGGGACATTTCCTCCTATAATTCACCCCTCCACTTT. It is translated as CASSQGDISSYNSPLHF. J is TRBJ1-6 and V is TRBV4-3; a weak D match, TRBD1 (6 bases). Trimming removed 1 base at V and 0 bases at J, with 10 bases between. Germline V gene lookup returns CDR1 LGHNA and CDR2 YSLEER. The CDR3 has 17 amino acids.

This clone was detected only once. The J gene is TRBJ2-7, the V gene TRBV20-1; tentative D call: TRBD2 (5 bases). The CDR3 covers 11 residues. Between the trimmed V and J ends, which lost 2 bases and 4 bases, there was a span of 6 bases. Germline assignment: CDR1 DFQATT and CDR2 SNEGSKA (reference sequence). CDR3 in DNA: TGCAGTGCTAGACGGGGATACGAGCAGTACTTC. The encoded protein is CSARRGYEQYF.

Only a few counts were recorded for this clone. The V call is TRBV9, the J call TRBJ1-5; no definite D call. This CDR3 is 14 amino acids long. The ends were cut back, 4 bases at V and 2 bases at J, with 10 bases in the middle. Germline V lookup: CDR1 SGDLS, CDR2 YYNGEE. As DNA, the CDR3 is TGTGCCAGCAGCCCGGGTGATGGCAATCAGCCCCAGCATTTT. Translating it yields CASSPGDGNQPQHF.

V is TRBV28 and J is TRBJ2-7, with 10 bases matching TRBD2. Germline V gene sequence: CDR1 MDHEN, CDR2 SYDVKM. This CDR3 region has 14 residues. Trimming took 4 bases from V and 5 from J; bases not matched to a gene: 5. The CDR3 protein is CASSSAGGRDEQYF. The CDR3 coding sequence is TGTGCCAGCAGTTCAGCGGGGGGGCGCGACGAGCAGTACTTC.

This clone was seen a single time. V gene TRBV6-1 combines with J gene TRBJ1-5; D uncertain. The CDR3 contains 14 residues. Germline loops: CDR1 MNHNS, CDR2 SASEGT. V was pared by 7 bases and J by 0 bases, with 10 bases between. The CDR3 loop is CASIRDHSNQPQHF. CDR3 in DNA: TGTGCCAGCATACGCGATCATAGCAATCAGCCCCAGCATTTT.

As for this clone: The same CDR3 is also encoded by other DNA sequences in this sample. The chain combines TRBV7-2 with TRBJ2-3, with TRBD2 identical over 9 bases. J was trimmed by 6 bases and V by 2 bases; bases with no gene match: 9. CDR1 is SGHTA and CDR2 is FQGNSA in the germline V gene. CDR3 length: 16 amino acids. CDR3 in DNA: TGTGCCAGCAGCTTAAACGGCGGGGGGGCCAGGGATACGCAGTATTTT. It translates to CASSLNGGGARDTQYF.

The CDR3 here is CASSPTTNTGELFF. The DNA of the CDR3 is TGTGCCAGCAGCCCTACCACGAACACCGGGGAGCTGTTTTTT. The chain recombines TRBV11-3 with TRBJ2-2; no clear D. Trimming took 5 bases from V and 0 from J, leaving 7 bases between them. Germline V gene sequence: CDR1 SGHNT, CDR2 YENEEA. This CDR3 contains 14 residues.

The chain recombines TRBV18 with TRBJ2-3, with 10 nucleotides matching TRBD2. Losses at the gene ends were 1 base for V and 2 bases for J; bases not matched to a gene: 3. The CDR3 contains 16 residues. Per the germline V gene, CDR1 is KGHSH and CDR2 is LQKENI. CDR3 region: CASSPLAGGITDTQYF. DNA of the CDR3: TGTGCCAGCTCACCACTAGCGGGGGGCATCACAGATACGCAGTATTTT.

The rearrangement joins TRBV5-1 to TRBJ2-7; TRBD1 matches 7 bases. The CDR3 consists of 15 residues. J gave up 1 base and V 1 base, and 5 bases lay outside the gene matches. Germline assignment: CDR1 SGHRS and CDR2 YFSETQ. CDR3 DNA sequence: TGCGCCAGCAGCTTGAGGGGGCCGGGTTCCTACGAGCAGTACTTC. It encodes CASSLRGPGSYEQYF.

This clone was found a few times. The chain is built from TRBV10-1 and TRBJ2-1, with 9 bases lining up with TRBD1. Germline assignment: CDR1 WNHNN and CDR2 SYGVQD (reference sequence). This CDR3 region has 16 residues. J gave up 4 bases and V 4 bases, and 8 bases lay outside the gene matches. This CDR3 is CASSVGSGTGYNEQFF. The CDR3 DNA reads TGCGCCAGCAGTGTTGGAAGCGGGACAGGGTACAATGAGCAGTTCTTC.

This clone was counted only a few times. Here the CDR3 DNA reads TGTGCCAGCAGCTGGGGGGACAGGGGGTCCCAAGAGACCCAGTACTTC. Translated: CASSWGDRGSQETQYF. The chain joins TRBV7-9 to TRBJ2-5; 11 bases align to TRBD1. The CDR3 is made up of 16 amino acids. Trimming took 4 bases from V and 1 from J; bases not matched to a gene: 5. The germline CDR1 and CDR2 sequences are SEHNR and FQNEAQ (reference sequence).

The V and J genes are TRBV5-1 and TRBJ1-1; D gene ambiguous. Looked up from germline, CDR1 is SGHRS and CDR2 is YFSETQ. The CDR3 loop spans 14 amino acids. V was trimmed by 1 base and J by 0 bases, leaving 7 bases between them. CDR3 loop: CASSLQNMNTEAFF. The CDR3 DNA reads as TGCGCCAGCAGCTTGCAGAACATGAACACTGAAGCTTTCTTT.

The chain combines TRBV28 with TRBJ1-2; D possibly corresponds to TRBD1 (5 bases). The CDR3 runs to 13 residues. Between the trimmed V and J ends, which lost 7 bases and 8 bases, there was a span of 17 bases. The germline V gene has CDR1 MDHEN and CDR2 SYDVKM. CDR3: CASIRQSTHGYTF. The CDR3, as DNA: TGTGCCAGCATTCGACAGTCCACCCACGGCTACACCTTC.

The genes are TRBV14 and TRBJ2-7; 7 bases are shared with TRBD2. CDR1 and CDR2 (germline): SGHDN, FVKESK. CDR3 size: 17 residues. V was clipped by 4 bases and J by 2 bases; unmatched bases: 14. The CDR3 sequence: CASSPDPGAGRPYEQYF. The CDR3 DNA follows: TGTGCCAGCAGCCCTGACCCCGGAGCGGGGCGGCCCTACGAGCAGTACTTC.

The J gene is TRBJ1-3, the V gene TRBV19; TRBD1 matches 8 bases. Trimming at V came to 6 bases and at J to 4 bases, leaving 2 bases not matched to a gene. Germline V CDR1 and CDR2: LNHDA, SQIVND (reference sequence). The CDR3 runs to 13 residues. The CDR3 nucleotides are TGTGCCAGTAGCGGGGACAGGGGAAACACCATATATTTT. Its protein product is CASSGDRGNTIYF. Using reference TRBV19 and TRBJ1-3 for the parts outside the CDR3, the full variable domain is DGGITQSPKYLFRKEGQNVTLSCEQNLNHDAMYWYRQDPGQGLRLIYYSQIVNDFQKGDIAEGYSVSREKKESFPLTVTSAQKNPTAFYLCASSGDRGNTIYFGEGSWLTVV.

The chain recombines TRBV28 with TRBJ2-1, with a tentative D call TRBD1 (7 bases). V gave up 11 bases and J gave up 0 bases, with 14 bases separating them. Per the germline V gene, CDR1 is MDHEN and CDR2 is SYDVKM. This CDR3 comprises 14 residues. CDR3 nucleotides: TGTGCCTCGACGGAGGGGGCCTCCTACAATGAGCAGTTCTTC. Protein product: CASTEGASYNEQFF.

This chain uses TRBV6-4 with TRBJ2-3, with no clear D. CDR1 MRHNA and CDR2 SNTAGT come from the germline V gene. The CDR3 is 15 residues long. Trimming pared 4 bases from V and 4 bases from J, leaving 15 bases between. The CDR3 region has the DNA TGTGCCAGCAGTGGAGGCTCGTCGCCAGCAGATACGCAGTATTTT. Protein sequence: CASSGGSSPADTQYF.

The CDR3 DNA sequence: TGTGCCAGCAGTTTATTCGGGACAGGGTACCTTCACGAGCAGTACTTC. It encodes CASSLFGTGYLHEQYF. This chain links TRBV28 with TRBJ2-7; 9 bases are shared with TRBD1. The CDR3 consists of 16 residues. CDR1 is MDHEN and CDR2 is SYDVKM in the germline V gene. After removal of 1 base from V and 5 bases from J, the junction contained 9 bases not matched to a gene. Full variable domain (outside the CDR3, taken from reference TRBV28 and TRBJ2-7): DVKVTQSSRYLVKRTGEKVFLECVQDMDHENMFWYRQDPGLGLRLIYFSYDVKMKEKGDIPEGYSVSREKKERFSLILESASTNQTSMYLCASSLFGTGYLHEQYFGPGTRLTVT.

V usage is TRBV4-2 and J usage is TRBJ2-2; TRBD2 aligns across 7 bases. J gave up 5 bases and V 10 bases, and 7 bases lay outside the gene matches. The CDR3 is made up of 13 amino acids. Germline V lookup: CDR1 LGHNA, CDR2 YNFKEQ. DNA of the CDR3: TGTGCCACTCGCCTAGCGGAGACCGGGGAGCTGTTTTTT. This gives the protein CATRLAETGELFF.

The V call is TRBV5-1, the J call TRBJ2-3, with D maybe TRBD2 (5 bases). With 7 bases removed from V and 0 bases from J, the gap between germline ends came to 12 bases. The CDR3 extends over 14 amino acids. Germline V gives CDR1 SGHRS, CDR2 YFSETQ. The CDR3 is CASAAGPSTDTQYF. As DNA, the CDR3 is TGCGCCAGCGCGGCGGGCCCTAGCACAGATACGCAGTATTTT.

CDR3 in DNA: TGCGCCAGCAGCTTGGGACAGGGTCCTGGGCAGCCCCAGCATTTT. Amino acid sequence: CASSLGQGPGQPQHF. This chain links TRBV5-1 with TRBJ1-5; 7 bases map to TRBD1. The junction had 7 bases not matched to a gene; V was cut back by 0 bases and J by 7 bases. Germline lookup yields CDR1 SGHRS and CDR2 YFSETQ. This CDR3 is 15 amino acids long.

Comments on this clone: The sample holds other DNA sequences that translate to the same CDR3. The chain couples TRBV5-6 to TRBJ2-7; 13 bases are a match to TRBD2. The trim removed 3 bases at V and 0 bases at J, leaving 3 bases unmatched. Germline V lookup: CDR1 SGHDT, CDR2 YYEEEE. The CDR3 is 16 amino acids. For the CDR3, the DNA is TGTGCCAGCAGCTGGGGACTAGCGGGGAACTCCTACGAGCAGTACTTC. Residues: CASSWGLAGNSYEQYF.

The rearrangement joins TRBV7-8 to TRBJ2-7; TRBD1 matches 9 bases. V lost 4 bases to trimming and J lost 9 bases; unmatched junction nucleotides: 10. Germline loops: CDR1 SGHVS, CDR2 FQNEAQ. This CDR3 has 14 residues. Written as DNA, the CDR3 is TGTGCCAGCAGCTCGGTGGGACAGGGAACACTGCAGTACTTC. The encoded protein is CASSSVGQGTLQYF.

J is TRBJ2-5 and V is TRBV4-1; 9 bases are shared with TRBD2. The V gene end was trimmed by 0 bases and the J gene end by 2 bases; junction bases not matched to a gene: 4. The germline V gene has CDR1 MGHRA and CDR2 YSYEKL. The CDR3 has 16 residues. The CDR3 DNA follows: TGCGCCAGCAGCCAAGAGCGGCGGGGGGGACAAGAGACCCAGTACTTC. It codes for CASSQERRGGQETQYF.

This rearrangement joins TRBV13 to TRBJ1-4; D is perhaps TRBD1 (6 bases). CDR1 and CDR2 from the germline V gene are PRHDT and FYEKMQ (reference sequence). This CDR3 region has 15 residues. Trimming took off 5 bases at V and 3 bases at J, with 13 bases between the two ends. This chain's CDR3 is CASSTGTRPNEKLFF. The CDR3 region has the DNA TGTGCCAGCAGCACAGGGACACGACCTAATGAAAAACTGTTTTTT.

The rearrangement uses TRBV7-2 and TRBJ1-1; D may be TRBD1 (6 bases). The length of the CDR3 is 15 residues. Trimming took off 3 bases at V and 3 bases at J, with 14 bases between the two ends. The germline V gene has CDR1 SGHTA and CDR2 FQGNSA. The CDR3 nucleotides read TGTGCCAGCAGCTTTTTCCTAGGGGGGGACACTGAAGCTTTCTTT. Translation: CASSFFLGGDTEAFF.

The genes are TRBV4-1 and TRBJ1-5; D gene uncertain. Trimming left V 1 base short and J 0 bases short, with 13 bases between. Germline V CDR1 and CDR2: MGHRA, YSYEKL. The CDR3 consists of 17 residues. CDR3 in DNA: TGCGCCAGCAGCCAAGTTATTTCACAGCTTAGCAATCAGCCCCAGCATTTT. The encoded protein is CASSQVISQLSNQPQHF.

The chain recombines TRBV27 with TRBJ2-2; the D gene is possibly TRBD2 (6 bases). V was pared by 6 bases and J by 3 bases, with 11 bases between. CDR1 MNHEY and CDR2 SMNVEV come from the germline V gene (reference sequence). The CDR3 extends over 14 amino acids. The CDR3 coding sequence is TGTGCCAGCAGGCGGGGCTGGGACACCGGGGAGCTGTTTTTT. Its translation is CASRRGWDTGELFF.

This chain connects TRBV7-8 to TRBJ1-2; TRBD1 is a possible D gene (5 bases). V was trimmed by 1 base and J by 4 bases, leaving 10 bases between them. The CDR3 has 14 amino acids. Germline V gene sequence: CDR1 SGHVS, CDR2 FQNEAQ. The CDR3 bases are TGTGCCAGCAGCTTAGAAGACAGAATCTATGGCTACACCTTC. This encodes CASSLEDRIYGYTF.

This chain joins TRBV6-1 and TRBJ2-3; 10 nucleotides line up with TRBD2. The CDR3 has 15 amino acids. The trim removed 8 bases at V and 3 bases at J, leaving 8 bases unmatched. Germline values: CDR1 MNHNS, CDR2 SASEGT. In DNA, the CDR3 is TGTGCCAGCGAACTACTAGCGGGGAGTACAGATACGCAGTATTTT. Translated: CASELLAGSTDTQYF.

V usage is TRBV14 and J usage is TRBJ2-3; 10 bases fit TRBD2. CDR1 is SGHDN, CDR2 FVKESK, per germline. This CDR3 has 15 residues. The V segment lost 4 bases and the J segment 1 base; nucleotides outside the gene matches: 2. The CDR3 sequence: CASSLGTSGTDTQYF. The CDR3, as DNA: TGTGCCAGCAGCCTCGGGACTAGCGGCACAGATACGCAGTATTTT.

The chain uses TRBV7-3 and TRBJ2-1; TRBD1 matches at 8 bases. Trimming removed 8 bases from V and 6 bases from J; junction bases left unmatched: 6. The CDR3 sequence is 13 residues long. Germline values: CDR1 SGHTA, CDR2 FQGTGA. CDR3 protein: CASGQGAFNEQFF. The CDR3 DNA follows: TGTGCCAGCGGGCAGGGGGCTTTCAATGAGCAGTTCTTC.